This TCR beta chain was sequenced during a study of T cell responses to AZD1222 COVID-19 vaccine. Study-level findings and limits: Most donors were white British and more were female, and clonal diversity was possibly underestimated. Among spike-specific TCRs, nearly half reportedly target unmutated variant regions. Among AZD1222 vaccinees, only six or seven were seropositive at baseline.

Profiled with immunoSEQ multiplex PCR; TCRdb holds only in-frame clones, not every one. The sample has some 140,000 clones, approximately 86% seen once. CDR1 is SGHNT, CDR2 YYREEE, per germline (reference sequence). Trimming removed 4 bases from V and 0 bases from J, with 13 bases in between. CDR3 size: 15 residues. On this clone: The antigen is unknown.

V gene TRBV5-4 combines with J gene TRBJ1-1; a possible D gene is TRBD1 (6 bases). Material: peripheral blood, obtained 28 days after the second AZD1222 dose. This receptor was identified in an adult who received the AZD1222 COVID-19 vaccine. CDR3 sequence (DNA): TGTGCCAGCAGCCTTCCAGGGGCTCTGAACACTGAAGCTTTCTTT. Residues: CASSLPGALNTEAFF.